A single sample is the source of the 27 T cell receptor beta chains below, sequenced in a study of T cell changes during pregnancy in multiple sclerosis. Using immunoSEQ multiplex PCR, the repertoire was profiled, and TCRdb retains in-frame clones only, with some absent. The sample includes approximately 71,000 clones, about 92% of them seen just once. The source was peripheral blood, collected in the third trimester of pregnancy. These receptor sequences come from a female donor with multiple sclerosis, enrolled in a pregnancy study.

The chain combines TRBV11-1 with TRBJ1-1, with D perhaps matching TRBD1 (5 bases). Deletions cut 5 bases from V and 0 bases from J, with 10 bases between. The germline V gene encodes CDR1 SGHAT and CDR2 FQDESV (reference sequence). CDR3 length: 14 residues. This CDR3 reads CASSTTQVNTEAFF. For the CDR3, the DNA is TGTGCCAGCAGCACCACACAGGTGAACACTGAAGCTTTCTTT. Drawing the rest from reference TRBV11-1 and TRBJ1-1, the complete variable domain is EAEVAQSPRYKITEKSQAVAFWCDPISGHATLYWYRQILGQGPELLVQFQDESVVDDSQLPKDRFSAERLKGVDSTLKIQPAELGDSAMYLCASSTTQVNTEAFFGQGTRLTVV.

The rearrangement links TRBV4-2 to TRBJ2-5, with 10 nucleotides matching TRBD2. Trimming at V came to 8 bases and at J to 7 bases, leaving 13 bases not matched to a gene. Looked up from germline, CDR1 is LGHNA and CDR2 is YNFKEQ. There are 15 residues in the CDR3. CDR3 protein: CASEPDRTSGGTQYF. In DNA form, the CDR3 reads TGTGCCAGCGAGCCGGACCGGACTAGCGGAGGGACCCAGTACTTC.

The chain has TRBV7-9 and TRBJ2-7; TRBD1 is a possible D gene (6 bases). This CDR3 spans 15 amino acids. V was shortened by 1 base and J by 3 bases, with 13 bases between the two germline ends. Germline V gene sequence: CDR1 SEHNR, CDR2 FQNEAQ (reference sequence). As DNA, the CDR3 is TGTGCCAGCAGCTTAGGGGGGCCTTCGAACTACGAGCAGTACTTC. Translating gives CASSLGGPSNYEQYF.

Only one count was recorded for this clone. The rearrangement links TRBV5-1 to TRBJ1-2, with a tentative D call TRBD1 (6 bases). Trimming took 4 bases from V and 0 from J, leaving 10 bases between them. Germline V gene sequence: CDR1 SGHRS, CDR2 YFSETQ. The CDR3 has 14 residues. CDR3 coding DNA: TGCGCCAGCAGCCGGGACACTACTAACTATGGCTACACCTTC. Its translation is CASSRDTTNYGYTF.

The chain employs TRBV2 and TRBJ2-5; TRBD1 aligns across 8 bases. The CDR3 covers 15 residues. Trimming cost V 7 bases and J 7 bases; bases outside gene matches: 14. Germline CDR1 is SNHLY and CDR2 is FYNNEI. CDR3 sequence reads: CASTSVGQEGWTQYF. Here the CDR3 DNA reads TGTGCCAGCACCTCGGTGGGACAGGAGGGCTGGACCCAGTACTTC.

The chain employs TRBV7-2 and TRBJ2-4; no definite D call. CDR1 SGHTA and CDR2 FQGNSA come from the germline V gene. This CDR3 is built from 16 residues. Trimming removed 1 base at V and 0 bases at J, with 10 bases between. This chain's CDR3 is CASSLGPSLAKNIQYF. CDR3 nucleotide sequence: TGTGCCAGCAGCTTAGGTCCCAGTCTAGCCAAAAACATTCAGTACTTC. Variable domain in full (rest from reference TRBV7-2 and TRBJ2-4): GAGVSQSPSNKVTEKGKDVELRCDPISGHTALYWYRQSLGQGLEFLIYFQGNSAPDKSGLPSDRFSAERTGGSVSTLTIQRTQQEDSAVYLCASSLGPSLAKNIQYFGAGTRLSVL.

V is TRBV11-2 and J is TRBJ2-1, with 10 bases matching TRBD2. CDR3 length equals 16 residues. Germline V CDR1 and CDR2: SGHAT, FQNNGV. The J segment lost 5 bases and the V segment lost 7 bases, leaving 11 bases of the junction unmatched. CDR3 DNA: TGTGCCAGCACCAAAGGGGGGACTAGCGTCGACAATGAGCAGTTCTTC. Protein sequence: CASTKGGTSVDNEQFF.

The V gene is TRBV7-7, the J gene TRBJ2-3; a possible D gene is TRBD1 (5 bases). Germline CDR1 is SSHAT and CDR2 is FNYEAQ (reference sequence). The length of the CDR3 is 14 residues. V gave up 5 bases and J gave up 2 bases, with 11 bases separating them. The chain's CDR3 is CASSPDSVTDTQYF. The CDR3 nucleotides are TGTGCCAGCAGCCCAGACAGTGTCACAGATACGCAGTATTTT.

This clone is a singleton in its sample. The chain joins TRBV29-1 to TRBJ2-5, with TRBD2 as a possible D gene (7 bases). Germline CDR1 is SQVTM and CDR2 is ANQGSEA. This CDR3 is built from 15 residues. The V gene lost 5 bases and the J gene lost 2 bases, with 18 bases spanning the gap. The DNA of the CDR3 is TGCAGCGTTTCTAACCCCAGGGGAGGGCAAGAGACCCAGTACTTC. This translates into CSVSNPRGGQETQYF.

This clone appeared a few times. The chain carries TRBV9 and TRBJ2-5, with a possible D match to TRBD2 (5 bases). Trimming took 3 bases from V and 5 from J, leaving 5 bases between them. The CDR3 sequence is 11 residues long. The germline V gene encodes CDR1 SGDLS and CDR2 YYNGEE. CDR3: CASSGRETQYF. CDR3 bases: TGTGCCAGCAGCGGGAGGGAGACCCAGTACTTC. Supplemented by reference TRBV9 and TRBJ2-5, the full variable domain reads DSGVTQTPKHLITATGQRVTLRCSPRSGDLSVYWYQQSLDQGLQFLIQYYNGEERAKGNILERFSAQQFPDLHSELNLSSLELGDSALYFCASSGRETQYFGPGTRLLVL.

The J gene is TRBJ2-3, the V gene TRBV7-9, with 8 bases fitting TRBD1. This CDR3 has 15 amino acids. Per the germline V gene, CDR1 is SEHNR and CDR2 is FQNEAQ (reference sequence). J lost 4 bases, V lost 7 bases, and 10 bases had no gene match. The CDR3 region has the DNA TGTGCCAGCACCACAGGGGGGAGGACCCCAGATACGCAGTATTTT. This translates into CASTTGGRTPDTQYF.

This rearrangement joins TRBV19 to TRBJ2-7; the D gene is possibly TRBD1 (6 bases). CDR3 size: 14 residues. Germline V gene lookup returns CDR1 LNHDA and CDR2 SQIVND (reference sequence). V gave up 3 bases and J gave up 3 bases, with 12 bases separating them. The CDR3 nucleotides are TGTGCCAGTAGTATTACAGGGATAAGCTACGAGCAGTACTTC. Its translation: CASSITGISYEQYF.

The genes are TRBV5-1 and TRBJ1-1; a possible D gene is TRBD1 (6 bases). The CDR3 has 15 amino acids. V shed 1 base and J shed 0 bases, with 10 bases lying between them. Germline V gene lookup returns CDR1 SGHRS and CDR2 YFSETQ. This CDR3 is CASSLLGQVNTEAFF. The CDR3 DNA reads TGCGCCAGCAGCTTGTTGGGACAAGTGAACACTGAAGCTTTCTTT.

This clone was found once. CDR3 region: CASSLSSGATDTQYF. Written as DNA, the CDR3 is TGTGCCAGCAGCTTAAGTTCGGGAGCCACAGATACGCAGTATTTT. The gene calls are TRBV7-2 and TRBJ2-3; the D gene is possibly TRBD2 (6 bases). V lost 2 bases, J lost 2 bases, and 11 bases lay in between. Per germline, CDR1 SGHTA and CDR2 FQGNSA. The CDR3 contains 15 residues.

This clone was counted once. The CDR3 DNA reads TGCGCCAGCAGCTTGGACAGGGCCACCTATGGCTACACCTTC. It codes for CASSLDRATYGYTF. This chain connects TRBV5-1 to TRBJ1-2; D may be TRBD1 (6 bases). This CDR3 comprises 14 residues. Germline CDR1 and CDR2: SGHRS and YFSETQ. The V end was cut by 0 bases, the J end by 4 bases, with 10 bases between.

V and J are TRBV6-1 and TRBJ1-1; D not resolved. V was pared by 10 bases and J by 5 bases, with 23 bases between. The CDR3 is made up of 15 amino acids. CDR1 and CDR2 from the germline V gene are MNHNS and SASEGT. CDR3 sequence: CAIRLQPRGFTEAFF. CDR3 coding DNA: TGTGCCATCCGACTCCAACCTCGCGGGTTTACTGAAGCTTTCTTT.

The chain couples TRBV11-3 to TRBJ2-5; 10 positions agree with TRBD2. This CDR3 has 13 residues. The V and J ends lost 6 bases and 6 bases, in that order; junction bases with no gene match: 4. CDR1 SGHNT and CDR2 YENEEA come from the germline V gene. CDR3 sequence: CASSASGSKTQYF. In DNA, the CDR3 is TGTGCCAGCAGTGCTAGCGGGAGTAAGACCCAGTACTTC.

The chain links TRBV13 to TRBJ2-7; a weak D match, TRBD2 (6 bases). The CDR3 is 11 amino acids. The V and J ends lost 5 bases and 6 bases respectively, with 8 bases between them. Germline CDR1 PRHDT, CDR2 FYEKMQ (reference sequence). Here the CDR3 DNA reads TGTGCCAGCAGCGAGGGAGGCGAGCAGTACTTC. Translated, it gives CASSEGGEQYF.

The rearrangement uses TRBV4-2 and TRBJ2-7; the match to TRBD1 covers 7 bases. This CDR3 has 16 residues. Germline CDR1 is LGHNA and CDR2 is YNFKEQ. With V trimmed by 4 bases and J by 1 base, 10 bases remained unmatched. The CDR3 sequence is CASSPIPGQSSYEQYF. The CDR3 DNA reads TGTGCCAGCAGCCCGATACCGGGACAGTCATCCTACGAGCAGTACTTC.

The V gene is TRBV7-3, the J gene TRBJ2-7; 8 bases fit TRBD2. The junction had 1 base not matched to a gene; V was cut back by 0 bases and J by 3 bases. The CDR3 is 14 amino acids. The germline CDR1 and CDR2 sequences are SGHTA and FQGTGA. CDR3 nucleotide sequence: TGTGCCAGCAGCTTAACTGGGACTAGCTACGAGCAGTACTTC. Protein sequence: CASSLTGTSYEQYF.

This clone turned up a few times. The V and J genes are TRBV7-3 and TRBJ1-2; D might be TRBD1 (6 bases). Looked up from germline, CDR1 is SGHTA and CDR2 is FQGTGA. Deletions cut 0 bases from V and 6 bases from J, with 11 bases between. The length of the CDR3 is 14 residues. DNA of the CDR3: TGTGCCAGCAGCTTAACGTCGGCAGGGGATGGCTACACCTTC. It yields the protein CASSLTSAGDGYTF.

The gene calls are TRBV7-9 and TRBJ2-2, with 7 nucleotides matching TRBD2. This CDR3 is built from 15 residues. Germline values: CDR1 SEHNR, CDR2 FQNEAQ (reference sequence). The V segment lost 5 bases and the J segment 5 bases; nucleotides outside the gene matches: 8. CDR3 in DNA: TGTGCCAGCAGCCCGGGAGCGGGGAAAACCGGGGAGCTGTTTTTT. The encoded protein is CASSPGAGKTGELFF.

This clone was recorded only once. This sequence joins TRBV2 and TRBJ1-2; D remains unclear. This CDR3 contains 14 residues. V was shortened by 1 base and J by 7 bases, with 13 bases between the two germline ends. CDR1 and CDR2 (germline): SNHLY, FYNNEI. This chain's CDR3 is CASSEGASWSGYTF. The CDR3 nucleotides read TGTGCCAGCAGTGAAGGGGCGAGTTGGTCTGGCTACACCTTC.

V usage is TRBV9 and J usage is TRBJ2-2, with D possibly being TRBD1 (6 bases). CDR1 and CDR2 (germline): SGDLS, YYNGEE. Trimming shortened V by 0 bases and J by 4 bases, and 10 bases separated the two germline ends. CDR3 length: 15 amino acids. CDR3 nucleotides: TGTGCCAGCAGCGTAGGGGGGCAGAGCACCGGGGAGCTGTTTTTT. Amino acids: CASSVGGQSTGELFF.

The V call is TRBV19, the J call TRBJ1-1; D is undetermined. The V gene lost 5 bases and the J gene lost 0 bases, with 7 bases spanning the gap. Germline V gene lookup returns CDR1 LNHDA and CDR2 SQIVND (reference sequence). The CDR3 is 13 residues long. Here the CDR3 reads CASSRTVNTEAFF. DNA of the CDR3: TGTGCCAGTAGTCGAACGGTGAACACTGAAGCTTTCTTT. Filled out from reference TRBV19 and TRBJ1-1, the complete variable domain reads DGGITQSPKYLFRKEGQNVTLSCEQNLNHDAMYWYRQDPGQGLRLIYYSQIVNDFQKGDIAEGYSVSREKKESFPLTVTSAQKNPTAFYLCASSRTVNTEAFFGQGTRLTVV.

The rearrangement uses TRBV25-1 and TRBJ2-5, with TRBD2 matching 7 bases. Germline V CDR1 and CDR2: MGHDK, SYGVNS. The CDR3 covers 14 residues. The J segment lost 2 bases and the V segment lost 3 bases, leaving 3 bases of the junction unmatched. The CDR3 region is CASSELAEQETQYF. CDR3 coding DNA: TGTGCCAGCAGTGAGCTAGCGGAACAAGAGACCCAGTACTTC.

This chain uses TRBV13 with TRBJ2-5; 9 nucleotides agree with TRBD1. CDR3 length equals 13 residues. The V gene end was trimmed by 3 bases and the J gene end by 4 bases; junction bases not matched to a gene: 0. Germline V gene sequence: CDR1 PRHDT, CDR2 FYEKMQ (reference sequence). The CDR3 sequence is CASSLDRGETQYF. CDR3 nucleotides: TGTGCCAGCAGCTTGGACAGGGGAGAGACCCAGTACTTC.